The entry below describes one T cell receptor beta chain. These data are taken from a study of technical replicates of blood from several donors. TCRdb's copy holds only in-frame clones and misses some; the assay was immunoSEQ multiplex PCR. The sample includes 75,000 to 100,000 clones, about 94% seen only once; the top ten take 0.2% to 0.25%. The ends were cut back, 0 bases at V and 8 bases at J, with 14 bases in the middle. The CDR3 runs to 15 residues. CDR1 and CDR2 (germline): MNHEY, SMNVEV (reference sequence). Sequenced: T cells isolated from PBMCs. The V and J genes are TRBV27 and TRBJ2-1; D gene uncertain. The source of this sequence is a human donor in good health. This CDR3 reads CASSLSVISAHEQFF. CDR3 nucleotides: TGTGCCAGCAGTTTATCGGTGATTTCAGCGCATGAGCAGTTCTTC.